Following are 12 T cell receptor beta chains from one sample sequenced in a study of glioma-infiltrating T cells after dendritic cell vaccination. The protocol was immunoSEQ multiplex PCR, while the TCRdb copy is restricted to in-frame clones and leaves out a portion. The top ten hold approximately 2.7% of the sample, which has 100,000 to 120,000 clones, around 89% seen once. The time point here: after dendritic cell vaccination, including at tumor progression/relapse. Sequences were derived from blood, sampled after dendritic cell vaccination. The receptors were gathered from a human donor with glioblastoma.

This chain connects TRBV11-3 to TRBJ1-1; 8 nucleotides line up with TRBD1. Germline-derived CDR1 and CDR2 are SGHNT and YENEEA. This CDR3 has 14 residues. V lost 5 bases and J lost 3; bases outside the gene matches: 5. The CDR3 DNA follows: TGTGCCAGCAGCCCCAGACAGGGGTACACTGAAGCTTTCTTT. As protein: CASSPRQGYTEAFF. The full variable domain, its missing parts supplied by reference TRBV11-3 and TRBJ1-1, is EAGVVQSPRYKIIEKKQPVAFWCNPISGHNTLYWYLQNLGQGPELLIRYENEEAVDDSQLPKDRFSAERLKGVDSTLKIQPAELGDSAVYLCASSPRQGYTEAFFGQGTRLTVV.

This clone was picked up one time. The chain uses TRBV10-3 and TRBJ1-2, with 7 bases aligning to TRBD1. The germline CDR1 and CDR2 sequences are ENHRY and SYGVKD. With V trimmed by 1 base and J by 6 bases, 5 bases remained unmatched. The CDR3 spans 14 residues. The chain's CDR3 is CAISEFAGGHGYTF. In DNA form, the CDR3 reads TGTGCCATCAGTGAGTTTGCAGGGGGTCATGGCTACACCTTC.

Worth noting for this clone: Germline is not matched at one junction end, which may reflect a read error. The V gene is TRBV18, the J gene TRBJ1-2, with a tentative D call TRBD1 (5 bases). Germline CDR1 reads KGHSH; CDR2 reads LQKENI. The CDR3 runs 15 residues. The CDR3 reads CASSPLTKGEGGYTF. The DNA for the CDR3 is TGTGCCAGCTCCCCACTCACGAAAGGGGAAGGCGGCTACACCTTC.

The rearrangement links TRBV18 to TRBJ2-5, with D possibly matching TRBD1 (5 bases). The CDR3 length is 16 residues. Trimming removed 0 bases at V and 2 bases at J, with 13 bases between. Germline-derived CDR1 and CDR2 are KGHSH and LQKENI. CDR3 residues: CASSPPMTVGQETQYF. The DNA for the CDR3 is TGTGCCAGCTCACCACCGATGACAGTAGGACAAGAGACCCAGTACTTC.

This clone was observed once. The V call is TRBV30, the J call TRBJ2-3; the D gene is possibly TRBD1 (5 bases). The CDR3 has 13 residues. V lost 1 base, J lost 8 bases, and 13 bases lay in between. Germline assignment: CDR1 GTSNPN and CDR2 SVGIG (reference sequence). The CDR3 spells CAWSDQPGSTQYF. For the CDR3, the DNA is TGTGCCTGGAGTGATCAACCAGGGTCTACGCAGTATTTT.

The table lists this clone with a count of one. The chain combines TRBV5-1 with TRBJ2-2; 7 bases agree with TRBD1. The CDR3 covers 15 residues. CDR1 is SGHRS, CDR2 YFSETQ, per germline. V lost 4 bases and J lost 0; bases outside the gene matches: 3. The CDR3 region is CASSAGGSNTGELFF. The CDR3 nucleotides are TGCGCCAGCAGCGCAGGGGGATCGAACACCGGGGAGCTGTTTTTT.

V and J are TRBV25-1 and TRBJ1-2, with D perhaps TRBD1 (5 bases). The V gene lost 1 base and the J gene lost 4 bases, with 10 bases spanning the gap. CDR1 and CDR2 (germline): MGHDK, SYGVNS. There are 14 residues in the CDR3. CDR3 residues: CASSEWGGGYGYTF. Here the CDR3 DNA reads TGTGCCAGCAGTGAATGGGGGGGAGGCTATGGCTACACCTTC.

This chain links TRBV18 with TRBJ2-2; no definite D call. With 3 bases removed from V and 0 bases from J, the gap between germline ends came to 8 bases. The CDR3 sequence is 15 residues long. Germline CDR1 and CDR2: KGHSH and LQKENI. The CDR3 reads CASSPATANTGELFF. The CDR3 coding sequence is TGTGCCAGCTCACCTGCTACAGCGAACACCGGGGAGCTGTTTTTT.

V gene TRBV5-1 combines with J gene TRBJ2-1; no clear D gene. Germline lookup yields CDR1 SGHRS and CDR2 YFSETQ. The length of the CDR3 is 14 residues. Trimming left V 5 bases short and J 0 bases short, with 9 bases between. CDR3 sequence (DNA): TGCGCCAGCAGATCGGAGCTCTCCTACAATGAGCAGTTCTTC. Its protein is CASRSELSYNEQFF.

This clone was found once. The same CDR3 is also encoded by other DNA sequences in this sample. CDR3 DNA: TGTGCCTGGAGCAGGGTCGGGGAAAAACTGTTTTTT. The encoded protein is CAWSRVGEKLFF. The gene calls are TRBV30 and TRBJ1-4, with D possibly being TRBD1 (5 bases). The germline V gene encodes CDR1 GTSNPN and CDR2 SVGIG (reference sequence). The ends were cut back, 3 bases at V and 8 bases at J, with 10 bases in the middle. The length of the CDR3 is 12 residues.

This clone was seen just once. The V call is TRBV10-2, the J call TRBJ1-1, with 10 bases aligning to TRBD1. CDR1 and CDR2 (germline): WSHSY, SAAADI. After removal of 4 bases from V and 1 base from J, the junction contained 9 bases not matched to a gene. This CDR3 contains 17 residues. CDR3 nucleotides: TGCGCCAGCAGTGCGGGGGACAGGGGTACGGGGAACACTGAAGCTTTCTTT. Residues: CASSAGDRGTGNTEAFF.

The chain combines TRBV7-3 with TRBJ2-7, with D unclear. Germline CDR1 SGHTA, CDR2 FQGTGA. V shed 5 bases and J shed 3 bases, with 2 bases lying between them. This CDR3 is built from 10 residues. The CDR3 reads CASSLYEQYF. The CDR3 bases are TGTGCCAGCAGCCTCTACGAGCAGTACTTC.